These 28 T cell receptor beta chains came from one sample sequenced in a study of T cell changes during pregnancy in multiple sclerosis. Generated by immunoSEQ multiplex PCR, the TCRdb table keeps only in-frame clones and is missing some. The sample lists under 40,000 clones; approximately 92% were seen once. Specimen: CD8+ T cells from peripheral blood mononuclear cells, collected before pregnancy. The source is a female donor with multiple sclerosis, enrolled in a pregnancy study.

This rearrangement joins TRBV28 to TRBJ2-5; TRBD2 is a possible D gene (6 bases). In germline, CDR1 is MDHEN, CDR2 SYDVKM. Trimming removed 8 bases from V and 4 bases from J, with 14 bases in between. The CDR3 covers 13 residues. The CDR3 spells CASFLAMGETQYF. The DNA for the CDR3 is TGTGCCAGCTTCCTAGCGATGGGAGAGACCCAGTACTTC.

The chain carries TRBV30 and TRBJ2-1; TRBD2 matches 7 bases. The CDR3 is made up of 14 amino acids. Germline V gene lookup returns CDR1 GTSNPN and CDR2 SVGIG (reference sequence). Trimming removed 2 bases from V and 5 bases from J; junction bases left unmatched: 6. The DNA of the CDR3 is TGTGCCTGGAGTATGGGAGGGTCTAACAATGAGCAGTTCTTC. Its translation is CAWSMGGSNNEQFF. Full variable domain (outside the CDR3, taken from reference TRBV30 and TRBJ2-1): SQTIHQWPATLVQPVGSPLSLECTVEGTSNPNLYWYRQAAGRGLQLLFYSVGIGQISSEVPQNLSASRPQDRQFILSSKKLLLSDSGFYLCAWSMGGSNNEQFFGPGTRLTVL.

The gene calls are TRBV29-1 and TRBJ2-1; tentative D call: TRBD2 (6 bases). Germline V CDR1 and CDR2: SQVTM, ANQGSEA. This CDR3 spans 10 amino acids. Trimming stripped 3 bases from V and 12 bases from J, with 9 bases between. CDR3 residues: CSVEVEGQFF. The CDR3 DNA reads TGCAGCGTTGAGGTGGAGGGGCAGTTCTTC.

The rearrangement uses TRBV6-5 and TRBJ2-5; tentatively, D is TRBD1 (5 bases). Germline V gene data show CDR1 as MNHEY and CDR2 as SVGAGI. This CDR3 has 14 amino acids. V shed 6 bases and J shed 5 bases, with 16 bases lying between them. This CDR3 is CASSLGWGVETQYF. The CDR3 DNA follows: TGTGCCAGCAGCTTAGGATGGGGCGTTGAGACCCAGTACTTC.

This clone was detected once. The same CDR3 can be traced to other DNA sequences in this sample. The chain joins TRBV6-5 to TRBJ1-6; 7 positions agree with TRBD1. Germline assignment: CDR1 MNHEY and CDR2 SVGAGI. The J segment lost 5 bases and the V segment lost 8 bases, leaving 9 bases of the junction unmatched. The CDR3 is made up of 15 amino acids. This CDR3 reads CASGRTGPNNSPLHF. Written as DNA, the CDR3 is TGTGCCAGCGGACGGACAGGCCCCAATAATTCACCCCTCCACTTT.

This clone was detected a few times. This chain uses TRBV4-1 with TRBJ1-1, with D possibly matching TRBD1 (5 bases). CDR1 is MGHRA and CDR2 is YSYEKL in the germline V gene. V was cut by 0 bases and J by 0 bases, with 8 bases left in between. The CDR3 contains 15 residues. The chain's CDR3 is CASSQDGALNTEAFF. The DNA of the CDR3 is TGCGCCAGCAGCCAAGATGGGGCATTGAACACTGAAGCTTTCTTT.

This CDR3 is CASSLWSGDEKLFF. The CDR3 DNA reads as TGTGCCAGCAGTTTATGGAGTGGAGATGAAAAACTGTTTTTT. This chain connects TRBV27 to TRBJ1-4; D not certain. In germline, CDR1 is MNHEY, CDR2 SMNVEV (reference sequence). The V gene lost 1 base and the J gene lost 6 bases, with 9 bases spanning the gap. The CDR3 loop spans 14 amino acids.

The chain is built from TRBV9 and TRBJ2-3; 7 nucleotides line up with TRBD2. This CDR3 spans 16 amino acids. V was clipped by 1 base and J by 0 bases; unmatched bases: 5. Germline CDR1 is SGDLS and CDR2 is YYNGEE. Here the CDR3 DNA reads TGTGCCAGCAGCGTAAGCCTAGCGGTGAGCACAGATACGCAGTATTTT. As protein: CASSVSLAVSTDTQYF.

The chain links TRBV11-2 to TRBJ2-3; 11 positions match TRBD2. The germline CDR1 and CDR2 sequences are SGHAT and FQNNGV. This CDR3 has 18 amino acids. The ends lost 2 bases at V and 0 bases at J; junction bases unmatched: 7. CDR3 residues: CASSLWGRLAGSTDTQYF. The CDR3, as DNA: TGTGCCAGCAGCTTATGGGGGAGACTAGCGGGAAGCACAGATACGCAGTATTTT.

The genes are TRBV10-3 and TRBJ2-2, with 10 nucleotides matching TRBD1. V dropped 5 bases and J dropped 4; count of bases not matched to a gene: 7. CDR3 size: 16 residues. The germline V gene has CDR1 ENHRY and CDR2 SYGVKD. CDR3 nucleotide sequence: TGTGCCATCAGTCCCTCGGGACAGGGGAGCACCGGGGAGCTGTTTTTT. Its translation is CAISPSGQGSTGELFF.

This clone was detected once. The rearrangement joins TRBV4-1 to TRBJ1-6; D call uncertain. In germline, CDR1 is MGHRA, CDR2 YSYEKL. The CDR3 sequence is 16 residues long. Trimming removed 4 bases at V and 0 bases at J, with 10 bases between. Here the CDR3 reads CASSPDPGSYNSPLHF. The CDR3, as DNA: TGCGCCAGCAGCCCCGACCCAGGCTCCTATAATTCACCCCTCCACTTT.

The rearrangement joins TRBV4-2 to TRBJ2-2, with D hard to call. This CDR3 contains 14 residues. Germline assignment: CDR1 LGHNA and CDR2 YNFKEQ. V lost 2 bases, J lost 8 bases, and 12 bases lay in between. CDR3 nucleotide sequence: TGTGCCAGCAGCCAATTTGGCAGTCCGGGGGAGCTGTTTTTT. Translated: CASSQFGSPGELFF.

The chain joins TRBV9 to TRBJ1-5; unclear D gene. CDR1 is SGDLS and CDR2 is YYNGEE in the germline V gene. This CDR3 has 14 residues. Trimming left V 2 bases short and J 4 bases short, with 10 bases between. The CDR3 loop is CASSVGLGNQPQHF. The DNA of the CDR3 is TGTGCCAGCAGCGTTGGACTGGGTAATCAGCCCCAGCATTTT.

The chain employs TRBV9 and TRBJ1-3; 8 nucleotides align to TRBD1. The CDR3 loop spans 15 amino acids. The V gene's germline CDR1 is SGDLS and CDR2 YYNGEE. Trimming removed 2 bases from V and 7 bases from J; junction bases left unmatched: 8. This CDR3 is CASSVSGTGRNTIYF. The DNA of the CDR3 is TGTGCCAGCAGCGTGTCAGGGACAGGCCGGAACACCATATATTTT.

V usage is TRBV9 and J usage is TRBJ2-5; D is perhaps TRBD2 (6 bases). Germline V CDR1 and CDR2: SGDLS, YYNGEE. Trimming took off 1 base at V and 2 bases at J, with 9 bases between the two ends. The CDR3 length is 14 residues. The CDR3 spells CASSVLGGQETQYF. The CDR3 DNA reads TGTGCCAGCAGCGTACTGGGGGGTCAAGAGACCCAGTACTTC.

The gene calls are TRBV6-5 and TRBJ2-3; TRBD2 is a possible D gene (6 bases). Germline CDR1 reads MNHEY; CDR2 reads SVGAGI. This CDR3 spans 13 amino acids. V dropped 6 bases and J dropped 4 bases, with 11 bases sitting between them. CDR3 region: CASRAGIADTQYF. CDR3 DNA: TGTGCCAGCAGGGCGGGAATTGCAGATACGCAGTATTTT.

V is TRBV7-3 and J is TRBJ2-7; possible D gene TRBD1, 5 bases. The CDR3 length is 16 residues. The germline V and J ends were trimmed by 5 bases and 2 bases, with 19 bases remaining between them. Germline V gene lookup returns CDR1 SGHTA and CDR2 FQGTGA. CDR3 sequence (DNA): TGTGCCAGCAGCCCCCATCCCCCGGCAGGGACCTACGAGCAGTACTTC. It codes for CASSPHPPAGTYEQYF. Full variable domain (outside the CDR3, taken from reference TRBV7-3 and TRBJ2-7): GAGVSQTPSNKVTEKGKYVELRCDPISGHTALYWYRQSLGQGPEFLIYFQGTGAADDSGLPNDRFFAVRPEGSVSTLKIQRTERGDSAVYLCASSPHPPAGTYEQYFGPGTRLTVT.

This clone was observed once. The V and J genes are TRBV19 and TRBJ2-1, with TRBD2 matching 7 bases. In germline, CDR1 is LNHDA, CDR2 SQIVND (reference sequence). The J segment lost 0 bases and the V segment lost 7 bases, leaving 6 bases of the junction unmatched. The CDR3 contains 15 residues. CDR3 region: CASTPGGSSYNEQFF. CDR3 in DNA: TGTGCCAGTACTCCCGGGGGGAGCTCCTACAATGAGCAGTTCTTC.

The chain carries TRBV30 and TRBJ2-1; a possible D gene is TRBD2 (5 bases). The V end lost 3 bases, the J end lost 5 bases, and 14 bases lay between the germline ends. This CDR3 spans 14 amino acids. Looked up from germline, CDR1 is GTSNPN and CDR2 is SVGIG (reference sequence). CDR3 amino acids: CAWRAAENNNEQFF. The CDR3 coding sequence is TGTGCCTGGAGGGCAGCGGAGAACAACAATGAGCAGTTCTTC.

This clone was counted only a few times. The J gene is TRBJ1-5, the V gene TRBV28, with 9 bases matching TRBD1. Germline values: CDR1 MDHEN, CDR2 SYDVKM. CDR3 length equals 17 residues. V trimming: 3 bases; J trimming: 0 bases; junction bases outside the gene matches: 6. The CDR3 region is CASSFIGTGLSNQPQHF. In nucleotides, the CDR3 is TGTGCCAGCAGTTTTATTGGGACAGGGCTTAGCAATCAGCCCCAGCATTTT.

The rearrangement uses TRBV4-1 and TRBJ2-1; TRBD2 matches 7 bases. The germline CDR1 and CDR2 sequences are MGHRA and YSYEKL. With V trimmed by 1 base and J by 12 bases, 6 bases remained unmatched. The CDR3 has 13 amino acids. CDR3 sequence (DNA): TGCGCCAGCAGCCAAGGAGAGAGGGAGGGGCAGTTCTTC. Amino acids: CASSQGEREGQFF.

The rearrangement links TRBV6-1 to TRBJ2-3; TRBD2 matches 10 bases. V lost 10 bases to trimming and J lost 4 bases; unmatched junction nucleotides: 11. The CDR3 length is 15 residues. Germline loops: CDR1 MNHNS, CDR2 SASEGT. The CDR3: CAIPGASGSPDTQYF. Here the CDR3 DNA reads TGTGCCATCCCGGGGGCTAGCGGGAGTCCAGATACGCAGTATTTT.

The chain joins TRBV10-2 to TRBJ2-1; tentative D call: TRBD2 (6 bases). Between the trimmed V and J ends, which lost 2 bases and 1 base, there was a span of 9 bases. Germline lookup yields CDR1 WSHSY and CDR2 SAAADI. CDR3 size: 15 residues. The CDR3 loop is CASSEGGRSYNEQFF. The CDR3 bases are TGCGCCAGCAGTGAGGGAGGGCGGTCCTACAATGAGCAGTTCTTC.

The chain links TRBV27 to TRBJ1-1, with D maybe TRBD1 (5 bases). Between the trimmed V and J ends, which lost 5 bases and 1 base, there was a span of 11 bases. Germline CDR1 and CDR2: MNHEY and SMNVEV (reference sequence). The CDR3 totals 14 residues. CDR3 region: CASSPQGSNTEAFF. The CDR3 nucleotides read TGTGCCAGCAGTCCCCAGGGATCGAACACTGAAGCTTTCTTT.

The rearrangement links TRBV29-1 to TRBJ2-7, with TRBD1 as a possible D gene (6 bases). The V end lost 2 bases, the J end lost 4 bases, and 15 bases lay between the germline ends. The CDR3 spans 14 residues. Germline V gene data show CDR1 as SQVTM and CDR2 as ANQGSEA. The CDR3 protein is CSVETSQGKYEQYF. The CDR3, as DNA: TGCAGCGTTGAAACCTCACAGGGTAAATACGAGCAGTACTTC.

The V gene is TRBV7-9, the J gene TRBJ2-1; TRBD2 matches 11 bases. Unmatched junction bases numbered 10, after V lost 4 bases and J lost 8 bases. CDR3 length: 16 amino acids. CDR1 is SEHNR and CDR2 is FQNEAQ in the germline V gene (reference sequence). CDR3 sequence (DNA): TGTGCCAGCAGCTACCCGACTAGCGGGAAGCCCGATGAGCAGTTCTTC. It codes for CASSYPTSGKPDEQFF.

The rearrangement joins TRBV27 to TRBJ1-2; 9 nucleotides line up with TRBD1. CDR1 and CDR2 (germline): MNHEY, SMNVEV (reference sequence). The length of the CDR3 is 15 residues. J gave up 6 bases and V 5 bases, and 10 bases lay outside the gene matches. In DNA, the CDR3 is TGTGCCAGCAGTCCTAGGGACAGGGAAACGGATGGCTACACCTTC. Amino acids: CASSPRDRETDGYTF.

The chain links TRBV4-1 to TRBJ2-1, with TRBD2 identical over 10 bases. Germline-derived CDR1 and CDR2 are MGHRA and YSYEKL. V shed 3 bases, J shed 5 bases, and the junction held 7 bases outside the gene matches. The CDR3 has 16 residues. The CDR3 sequence: CASSHPGTSAHNEQFF. CDR3 bases: TGCGCCAGCAGCCACCCCGGGACTAGCGCCCACAATGAGCAGTTCTTC.